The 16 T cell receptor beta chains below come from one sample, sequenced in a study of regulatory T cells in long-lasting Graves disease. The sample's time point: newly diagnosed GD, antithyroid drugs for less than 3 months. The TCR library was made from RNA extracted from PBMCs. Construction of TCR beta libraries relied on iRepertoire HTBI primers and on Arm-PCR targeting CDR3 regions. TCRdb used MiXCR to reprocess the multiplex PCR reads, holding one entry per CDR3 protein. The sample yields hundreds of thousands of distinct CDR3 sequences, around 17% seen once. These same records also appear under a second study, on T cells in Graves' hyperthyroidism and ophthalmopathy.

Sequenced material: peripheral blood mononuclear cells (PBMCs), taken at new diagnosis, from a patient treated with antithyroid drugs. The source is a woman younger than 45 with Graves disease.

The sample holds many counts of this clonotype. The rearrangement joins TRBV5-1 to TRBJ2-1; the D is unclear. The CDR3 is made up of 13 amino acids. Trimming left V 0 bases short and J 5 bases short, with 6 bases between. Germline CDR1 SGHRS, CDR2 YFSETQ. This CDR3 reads CASSLVPDNEQFF. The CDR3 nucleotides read TGCGCCAGCAGCTTGGTTCCAGACAATGAGCAGTTCTTC.

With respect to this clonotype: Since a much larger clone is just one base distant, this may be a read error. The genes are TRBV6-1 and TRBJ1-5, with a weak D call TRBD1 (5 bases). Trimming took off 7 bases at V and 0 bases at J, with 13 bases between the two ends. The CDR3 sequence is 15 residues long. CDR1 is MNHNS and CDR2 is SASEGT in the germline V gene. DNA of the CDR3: TGTGCCAGCATCCCCGAGACAGATAGCAATCAGCCCCAGCATTTT. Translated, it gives CASIPETDSNQPQHF.

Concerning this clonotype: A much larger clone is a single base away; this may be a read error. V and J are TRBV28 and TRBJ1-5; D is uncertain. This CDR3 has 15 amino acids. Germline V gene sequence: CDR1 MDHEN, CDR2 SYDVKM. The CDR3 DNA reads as TGTGCCAGCAGTTCCCGACTGGGTAGCAGTCAGCCCCAGCATTTT. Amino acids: CASSSRLGSSQPQHF.

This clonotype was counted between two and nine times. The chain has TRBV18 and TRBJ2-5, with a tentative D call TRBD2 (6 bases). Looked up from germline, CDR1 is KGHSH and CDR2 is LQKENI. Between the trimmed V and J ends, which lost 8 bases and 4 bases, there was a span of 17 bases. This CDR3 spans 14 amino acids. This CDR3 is CASLVNGGTETQYF. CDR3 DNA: TGTGCCAGCCTCGTCAACGGAGGGACAGAGACCCAGTACTTC.

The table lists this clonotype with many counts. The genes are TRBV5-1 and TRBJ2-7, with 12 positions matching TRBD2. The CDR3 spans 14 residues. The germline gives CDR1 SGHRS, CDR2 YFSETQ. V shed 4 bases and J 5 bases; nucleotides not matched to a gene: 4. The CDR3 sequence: CASSRTSGTHEQYF. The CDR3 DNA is TGCGCCAGCAGCCGGACTAGCGGGACCCACGAGCAGTACTTC.

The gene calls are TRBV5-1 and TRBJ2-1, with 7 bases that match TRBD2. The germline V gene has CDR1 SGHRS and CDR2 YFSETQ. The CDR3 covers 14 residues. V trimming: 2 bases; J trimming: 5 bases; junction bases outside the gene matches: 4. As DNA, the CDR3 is TGCGCCAGCAGCTTAAGCCTAGCGGACAATGAGCAGTTCTTC. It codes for CASSLSLADNEQFF.

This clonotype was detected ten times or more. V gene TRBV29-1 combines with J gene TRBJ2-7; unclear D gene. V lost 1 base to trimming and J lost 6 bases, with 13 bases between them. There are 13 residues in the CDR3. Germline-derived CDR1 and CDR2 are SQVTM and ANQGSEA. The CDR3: CSVEVPGRLEQYF. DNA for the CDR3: TGCAGCGTTGAAGTCCCAGGACGTCTCGAGCAGTACTTC.

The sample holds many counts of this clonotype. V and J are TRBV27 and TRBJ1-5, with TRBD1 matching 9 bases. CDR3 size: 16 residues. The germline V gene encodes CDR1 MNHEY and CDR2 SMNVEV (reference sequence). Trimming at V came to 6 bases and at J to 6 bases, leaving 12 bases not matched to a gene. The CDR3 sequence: CASRDAGQGGSQPQHF. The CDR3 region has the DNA TGTGCCAGCAGGGATGCGGGACAGGGTGGAAGTCAGCCCCAGCATTTT.

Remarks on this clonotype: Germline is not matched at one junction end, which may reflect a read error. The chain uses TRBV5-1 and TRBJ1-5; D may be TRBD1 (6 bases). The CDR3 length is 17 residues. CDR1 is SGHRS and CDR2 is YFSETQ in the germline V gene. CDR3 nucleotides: TGTGCCAGCAGGTGGAGACAGGCGAATTATAGCAATCAGCCCCAGCATTTT. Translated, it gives CASRWRQANYSNQPQHF.

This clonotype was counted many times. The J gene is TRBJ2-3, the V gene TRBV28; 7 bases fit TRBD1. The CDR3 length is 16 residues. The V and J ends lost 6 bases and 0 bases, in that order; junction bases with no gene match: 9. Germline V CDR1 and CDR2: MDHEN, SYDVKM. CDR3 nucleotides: TGTGCCAGCAGACAGGGGCGGCCTTCTAGCACAGATACGCAGTATTTT. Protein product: CASRQGRPSSTDTQYF. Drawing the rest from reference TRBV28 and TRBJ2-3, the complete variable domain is DVKVTQSSRYLVKRTGEKVFLECVQDMDHENMFWYRQDPGLGLRLIYFSYDVKMKEKGDIPEGYSVSREKKERFSLILESASTNQTSMYLCASRQGRPSSTDTQYFGPGTRLTVL.

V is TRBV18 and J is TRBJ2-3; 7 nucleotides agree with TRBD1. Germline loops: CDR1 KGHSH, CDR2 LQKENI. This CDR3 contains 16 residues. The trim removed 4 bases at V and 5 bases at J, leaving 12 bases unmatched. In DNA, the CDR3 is TGTGCCAGCTCACGAGGACAGGTTGAGGGCCAAGATACGCAGTATTTT. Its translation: CASSRGQVEGQDTQYF.

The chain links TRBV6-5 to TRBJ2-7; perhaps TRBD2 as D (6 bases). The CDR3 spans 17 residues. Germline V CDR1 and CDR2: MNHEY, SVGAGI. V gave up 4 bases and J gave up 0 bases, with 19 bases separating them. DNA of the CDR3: TGTGCCAGCAGTTTCTCTAGCGTTAAAACCCTCTCCTACGAGCAGTACTTC. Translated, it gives CASSFSSVKTLSYEQYF.

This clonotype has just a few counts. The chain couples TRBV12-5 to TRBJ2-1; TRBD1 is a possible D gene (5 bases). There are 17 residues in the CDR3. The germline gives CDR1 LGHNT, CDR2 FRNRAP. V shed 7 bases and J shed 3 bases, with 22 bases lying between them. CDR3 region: CASALVLGRRGYNEQFF. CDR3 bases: TGTGCTAGTGCCCTTGTCCTCGGCCGTAGGGGCTACAATGAGCAGTTCTTC.

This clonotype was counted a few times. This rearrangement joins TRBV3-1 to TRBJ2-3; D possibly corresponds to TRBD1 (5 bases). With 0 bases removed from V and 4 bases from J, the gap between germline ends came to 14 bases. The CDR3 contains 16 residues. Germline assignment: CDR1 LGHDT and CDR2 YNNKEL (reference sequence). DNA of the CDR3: TGTGCCAGCAGCCAAGAAAGACCTACCAGGGCAGATACGCAGTATTTT. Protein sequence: CASSQERPTRADTQYF.

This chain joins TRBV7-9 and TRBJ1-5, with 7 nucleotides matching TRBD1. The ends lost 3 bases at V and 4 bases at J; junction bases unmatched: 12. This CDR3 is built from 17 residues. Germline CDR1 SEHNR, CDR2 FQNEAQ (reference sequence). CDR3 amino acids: CASSFTPGTEKNQPQHF. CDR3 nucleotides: TGTGCCAGCAGCTTTACACCCGGGACAGAAAAAAATCAGCCCCAGCATTTT.

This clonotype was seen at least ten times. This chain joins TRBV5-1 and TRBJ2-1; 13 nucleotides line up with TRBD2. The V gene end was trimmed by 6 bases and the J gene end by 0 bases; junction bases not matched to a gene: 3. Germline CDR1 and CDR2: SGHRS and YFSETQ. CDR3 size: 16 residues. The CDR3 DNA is TGCGCCAGCACGAGGACTAGCGGGAGCTCCTACAATGAGCAGTTCTTC. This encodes CASTRTSGSSYNEQFF.